Listed here are 28 T cell receptor beta chains from one sample, sequenced in a study of blood T cell repertoires in COVID-19. The assay was immunoSEQ multiplex PCR, and TCRdb's table has in-frame clones only and misses some. The sample yields just over 150,000 clones, around 92% seen once. Sequencing input: peripheral blood. The receptors originated from a man aged 25 to 40 with COVID-19, enrolled during active disease.

This clone turned up a few times. The chain recombines TRBV2 with TRBJ1-2; 8 bases fit TRBD1. Germline CDR1 is SNHLY and CDR2 is FYNNEI. The CDR3 has 13 amino acids. The trim removed 6 bases at V and 2 bases at J, leaving 2 bases unmatched. CDR3 nucleotide sequence: TGTGCCAGCAGCGGACAGGGAAACTATGGCTACACCTTC. It specifies CASSGQGNYGYTF. The full variable domain, its missing parts supplied by reference TRBV2 and TRBJ1-2, is EPEVTQTPSHQVTQMGQEVILRCVPISNHLYFYWYRQILGQKVEFLVSFYNNEISEKSEIFDDQFSVERPDGSNFTLKIRSTKLEDSAMYFCASSGQGNYGYTFGSGTRLTVV.

The V gene is TRBV2, the J gene TRBJ1-2; D uncertain. CDR3 length: 15 residues. The V end lost 3 bases, the J end lost 0 bases, and 11 bases lay between the germline ends. Looked up from germline, CDR1 is SNHLY and CDR2 is FYNNEI. The CDR3 spells CASSERYGANYGYTF. DNA for the CDR3: TGTGCCAGCAGTGAGAGGTACGGAGCTAACTATGGCTACACCTTC.

The V call is TRBV6-4, the J call TRBJ2-1; TRBD2 might be the D (5 bases). Germline loops: CDR1 MRHNA, CDR2 SNTAGT. The V gene lost 4 bases and the J gene lost 0 bases, with 16 bases spanning the gap. The CDR3 is made up of 17 amino acids. In nucleotides, the CDR3 is TGTGCCAGCAGTGTCAAAGGAGGTCCGAGCTCCTACAATGAGCAGTTCTTC. It specifies CASSVKGGPSSYNEQFF.

The genes are TRBV7-9 and TRBJ2-1; 9 bases line up with TRBD2. The germline V gene encodes CDR1 SEHNR and CDR2 FQNEAQ (reference sequence). V dropped 5 bases and J dropped 3; count of bases not matched to a gene: 11. This CDR3 is 17 amino acids long. The DNA for the CDR3 is TGTGCCAGCAGCCCCTTACCGGCTAGCGGGAACTACAATGAGCAGTTCTTC. It encodes CASSPLPASGNYNEQFF.

J is TRBJ2-7 and V is TRBV6-5; D is uncertain. With 10 bases removed from V and 3 bases from J, the gap between germline ends came to 13 bases. Germline V CDR1 and CDR2: MNHEY, SVGAGI. This CDR3 comprises 12 residues. Written as DNA, the CDR3 is TGTGCCACTCAGAATCACCTCTACGAGCAGTACTTC. Translated: CATQNHLYEQYF.

The rearrangement links TRBV5-5 to TRBJ2-7; TRBD2 matches at 9 bases. Losses at the gene ends were 0 bases for V and 5 bases for J; bases not matched to a gene: 6. This CDR3 comprises 15 residues. Germline V gene data show CDR1 as SGHKS and CDR2 as YYEKEE (reference sequence). In DNA, the CDR3 is TGTGCCAGCAGCTTGGTCGCGGGGGGGTATAACGAGCAGTACTTC. It translates to CASSLVAGGYNEQYF.

This clone showed up just a few times. The chain recombines TRBV7-9 with TRBJ1-2; maybe TRBD1 (6 bases). This CDR3 has 13 residues. V was trimmed by 5 bases and J by 6 bases, leaving 13 bases between them. The germline V gene encodes CDR1 SEHNR and CDR2 FQNEAQ (reference sequence). The CDR3 DNA sequence: TGTGCCAGCAGCCCCGGACAGCGTCATGGCTACACCTTC. This translates into CASSPGQRHGYTF.

The CDR3 bases are TGTGCCAGCTCTAACAGGTACCAAGAGACCCAGTACTTC. This translates into CASSNRYQETQYF. The genes are TRBV5-8 and TRBJ2-5, with a weak D call TRBD1 (5 bases). With 7 bases removed from V and 0 bases from J, the gap between germline ends came to 10 bases. Germline V gene sequence: CDR1 SGHTS, CDR2 YDEGEE. The CDR3 totals 13 residues.

The chain combines TRBV6-5 with TRBJ1-2; TRBD1 matches at 12 bases. Germline V gene lookup returns CDR1 MNHEY and CDR2 SVGAGI. V lost 2 bases to trimming and J lost 4 bases; unmatched junction nucleotides: 2. This CDR3 spans 15 amino acids. The CDR3 coding sequence is TGTGCCAGCAGTTACAGGGACAGGGGGCGCTATGGCTACACCTTC. Translation: CASSYRDRGRYGYTF.

The chain combines TRBV14 with TRBJ2-2; no clear D gene. Deletions cut 2 bases from V and 3 bases from J, with 4 bases between. Germline CDR1 SGHDN, CDR2 FVKESK. The CDR3 spans 13 residues. CDR3 sequence: CASSQPYTGELFF. CDR3 coding DNA: TGTGCCAGCAGCCAACCATACACCGGGGAGCTGTTTTTT. The full variable domain, rest sourced from reference TRBV14 and TRBJ2-2, is EAGVTQFPSHSVIEKGQTVTLRCDPISGHDNLYWYRRVMGKEIKFLLHFVKESKQDESGMPNNRFLAERTGGTYSTLKVQPAELEDSGVYFCASSQPYTGELFFGEGSRLTVL.

The V gene is TRBV6-2 or TRBV6-3, the J gene TRBJ2-6, with 9 positions matching TRBD1. Germline values: CDR1 MNHEY, CDR2 SVGEGT. CDR3 length equals 20 residues. V gave up 6 bases and J gave up 0 bases; unmatched junction bases: 15. The CDR3 reads CASSSYSRQGDFSGANVLTF. The CDR3 coding sequence is TGTGCCAGCAGCTCTTATTCTCGACAGGGGGATTTCTCTGGGGCCAACGTCCTGACTTTC.

This clone was detected only once. The J gene is TRBJ1-1, the V gene TRBV30; D is undetermined. Germline CDR1 is GTSNPN and CDR2 is SVGIG (reference sequence). This CDR3 is built from 13 residues. The V end lost 1 base, the J end lost 1 base, and 7 bases lay between the germline ends. The CDR3: CAWSGRRNTEAFF. The CDR3, as DNA: TGTGCCTGGAGTGGGAGGAGGAACACTGAAGCTTTCTTT.

The gene calls are TRBV4-3 and TRBJ1-2; 7 bases match TRBD1. The CDR3 contains 17 residues. With V trimmed by 1 base and J by 2 bases, 10 bases remained unmatched. Germline CDR1 and CDR2: LGHNA and YSLEER. The CDR3 is CASSQVPRGIGNYGYTF. CDR3 coding DNA: TGCGCCAGCAGCCAAGTCCCCAGGGGGATTGGAAACTATGGCTACACCTTC.

This chain uses TRBV4-3 with TRBJ2-1, with D possibly being TRBD1 (6 bases). Trimming shortened V by 4 bases and J by 6 bases, and 19 bases separated the two germline ends. This CDR3 is built from 16 residues. The germline CDR1 and CDR2 sequences are LGHNA and YSLEER. CDR3 loop: CASSLQGTPPVNEQFF. The CDR3 nucleotides are TGCGCCAGCAGCCTCCAGGGGACGCCTCCGGTCAATGAGCAGTTCTTC.

This sequence joins TRBV20-1 and TRBJ2-2, with TRBD2 identical over 7 bases. Looked up from germline, CDR1 is DFQATT and CDR2 is SNEGSKA (reference sequence). V lost 3 bases to trimming and J lost 5 bases; unmatched junction nucleotides: 3. This CDR3 has 13 amino acids. CDR3 in amino acids: CSASLGGTGELFF. CDR3 coding DNA: TGCAGTGCTAGTCTGGGGGGGACCGGGGAGCTGTTTTTT.

Turning to this clone: Within the sample, other DNA sequences also encode this same CDR3. J is TRBJ2-7 and V is TRBV20-1, with a weak D call TRBD2 (5 bases). CDR1 and CDR2 from the germline V gene are DFQATT and SNEGSKA (reference sequence). This CDR3 contains 11 residues. Trimming left V 6 bases short and J 5 bases short, with 11 bases between. The CDR3 nucleotides are TGCAGTGCCCCTGACTACGACGAGCAGTACTTC. This gives the protein CSAPDYDEQYF.

This clone was detected a few times. The chain combines TRBV28 with TRBJ1-4; 7 bases match TRBD1. The CDR3 spans 14 residues. Trimming removed 8 bases from V and 4 bases from J; junction bases left unmatched: 7. Germline CDR1 MDHEN, CDR2 SYDVKM. In DNA form, the CDR3 reads TGTGCCAGCGGCGGGACAGCGCATAATGAAAAACTGTTTTTT. Translation: CASGGTAHNEKLFF.

The rearrangement joins TRBV28 to TRBJ2-7; the D is unclear. The germline V gene has CDR1 MDHEN and CDR2 SYDVKM. V gave up 4 bases and J gave up 3 bases, with 13 bases separating them. This CDR3 comprises 14 residues. DNA of the CDR3: TGTGCCAGCAGTTCCCTACCGTCCAACTACGAGCAGTACTTC. It translates to CASSSLPSNYEQYF.

The chain is built from TRBV7-3 and TRBJ1-1, with TRBD1 matching 7 bases. Looked up from germline, CDR1 is SGHTA and CDR2 is FQGTGA. The CDR3 has 14 amino acids. The V and J ends lost 7 bases and 3 bases, in that order; junction bases with no gene match: 8. The CDR3 nucleotides are TGTGCCAGCACGAAAGGGGGCACGGACACTGAAGCTTTCTTT. It specifies CASTKGGTDTEAFF.

The gene calls are TRBV6-5 and TRBJ1-3; TRBD1 matches at 8 bases. CDR3 length: 15 amino acids. The germline CDR1 and CDR2 sequences are MNHEY and SVGAGI. The V gene end was trimmed by 5 bases and the J gene end by 1 base; junction bases not matched to a gene: 4. This CDR3 reads CASSTDRVSGNTIYF. The CDR3 DNA sequence: TGTGCCAGCAGTACGGACAGGGTATCTGGAAACACCATATATTTT.

The J gene is TRBJ2-1, the V gene TRBV14; 10 bases align to TRBD2. CDR1 SGHDN and CDR2 FVKESK come from the germline V gene. The trim removed 4 bases at V and 8 bases at J, leaving 11 bases unmatched. The CDR3 has 16 amino acids. CDR3 sequence: CASSRQAGGGVDEQFF. The CDR3 nucleotides are TGTGCCAGCAGCCGTCAAGCGGGAGGGGGGGTCGATGAGCAGTTCTTC.

This rearrangement joins TRBV10-3 to TRBJ2-7; D is perhaps TRBD1 (6 bases). V lost 5 bases and J lost 5, with 13 bases in between. Per germline, CDR1 ENHRY and CDR2 SYGVKD. The CDR3 length is 13 residues. CDR3 DNA sequence: TGTGCCATCAGTTACAGGGTAGGGAACGAGCAGTACTTC. Translation: CAISYRVGNEQYF.

The chain carries TRBV6-5 and TRBJ2-1; TRBD1 aligns across 7 bases. Germline V gives CDR1 MNHEY, CDR2 SVGAGI. The CDR3 has 15 amino acids. Germline trimming cut 6 bases from V and 7 bases from J; bases unmatched to any gene: 12. CDR3 bases: TGTGCCAGCAGGGACCGGGACAGAGGTCCTAATGAGCAGTTCTTC. It codes for CASRDRDRGPNEQFF.

This chain connects TRBV27 to TRBJ2-7; 10 positions agree with TRBD1. The CDR3 is made up of 13 amino acids. The J segment lost 6 bases and the V segment lost 6 bases, leaving 5 bases of the junction unmatched. Per germline, CDR1 MNHEY and CDR2 SMNVEV (reference sequence). The DNA for the CDR3 is TGTGCCAGCAGCGGGACAGGGGAGGCCGAGCAGTACTTC. It specifies CASSGTGEAEQYF.

This chain links TRBV29-1 with TRBJ1-1, with TRBD1 as a possible D gene (5 bases). The CDR3 has 14 amino acids. V was shortened by 5 bases and J by 2 bases, with 15 bases between the two germline ends. Germline-derived CDR1 and CDR2 are SQVTM and ANQGSEA. CDR3 DNA: TGCAGCGTTACGCCCATCGACAGTAACACTGAAGCTTTCTTT. This translates into CSVTPIDSNTEAFF. Together with reference TRBV29-1 and TRBJ1-1, the CDR3 gives the full variable domain: SAVISQKPSRDICQRGTSLTIQCQVDSQVTMMFWYRQQPGQSLTLIATANQGSEATYESGFVIDKFPISRPNLTFSTLTVSNMSPEDSSIYLCSVTPIDSNTEAFFGQGTRLTVV.

This clone is a singleton in its sample. The J gene is TRBJ2-7, the V gene TRBV30, with a possible D match to TRBD2 (6 bases). The length of the CDR3 is 16 residues. Trimming stripped 3 bases from V and 1 base from J, with 19 bases between. The germline V gene encodes CDR1 GTSNPN and CDR2 SVGIG (reference sequence). This chain's CDR3 is CAWRRGPGLASYEQYF. The CDR3 DNA follows: TGTGCCTGGAGAAGGGGACCGGGACTGGCGTCCTACGAGCAGTACTTC.

This clone was seen more than once but under ten times. The CDR3 reads CASSQSGGGAYNEQFF. The CDR3 DNA reads as TGTGCCAGCAGCCAATCAGGCGGGGGGGCCTACAATGAGCAGTTCTTC. The chain has TRBV16 and TRBJ2-1, with TRBD2 matching over 9 bases. This CDR3 spans 16 amino acids. Germline values: CDR1 KGHSY, CDR2 FQNENV. J gave up 2 bases and V 0 bases, and 2 bases lay outside the gene matches.

This rearrangement joins TRBV6-6 to TRBJ2-7; 10 positions agree with TRBD1. Germline lookup yields CDR1 MNHNY and CDR2 SVGAGI (reference sequence). The CDR3 is 15 amino acids. The V segment lost 8 bases and the J segment 3 bases; nucleotides outside the gene matches: 10. CDR3 sequence: CASRSARTGGYEQYF. CDR3 nucleotides: TGTGCCAGCCGTTCGGCCAGGACAGGGGGCTACGAGCAGTACTTC.